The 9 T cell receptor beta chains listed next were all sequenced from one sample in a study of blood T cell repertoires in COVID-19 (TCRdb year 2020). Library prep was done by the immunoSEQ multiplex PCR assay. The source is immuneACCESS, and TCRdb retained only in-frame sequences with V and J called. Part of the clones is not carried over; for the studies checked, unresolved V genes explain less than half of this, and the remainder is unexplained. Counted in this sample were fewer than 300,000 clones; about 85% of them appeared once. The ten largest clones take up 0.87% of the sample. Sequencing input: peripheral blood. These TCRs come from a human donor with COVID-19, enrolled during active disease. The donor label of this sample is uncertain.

The CDR3 DNA follows: TGTGCCAGTACCGGGACAGGGGCGAGTCCCAATCAGCCCCAGCATTTT. Residues: CASTGTGASPNQPQHF. This chain uses TRBV19 with TRBJ1-5; 10 bases agree with TRBD1. Germline V gives CDR1 LNHDA, CDR2 SQIVND (reference sequence). With 7 bases clipped from V and 3 bases from J, the junction kept 9 bases outside the gene matches. CDR3 length: 16 amino acids.

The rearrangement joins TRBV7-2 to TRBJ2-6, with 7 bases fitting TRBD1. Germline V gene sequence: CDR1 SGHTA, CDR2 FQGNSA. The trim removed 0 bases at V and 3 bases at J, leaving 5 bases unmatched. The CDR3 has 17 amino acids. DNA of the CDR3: TGTGCCAGCAGCTTAGCCTCGACAGGGAGTGGGGCCAACGTCCTGACTTTC. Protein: CASSLASTGSGANVLTF.

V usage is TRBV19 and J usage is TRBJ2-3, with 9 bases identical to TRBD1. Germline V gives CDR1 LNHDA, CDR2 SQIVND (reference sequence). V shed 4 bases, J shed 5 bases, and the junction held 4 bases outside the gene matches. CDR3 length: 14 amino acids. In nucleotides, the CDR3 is TGTGCCAGTAGTAGGACAGGGGATTTAGATACGCAGTATTTT. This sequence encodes CASSRTGDLDTQYF.

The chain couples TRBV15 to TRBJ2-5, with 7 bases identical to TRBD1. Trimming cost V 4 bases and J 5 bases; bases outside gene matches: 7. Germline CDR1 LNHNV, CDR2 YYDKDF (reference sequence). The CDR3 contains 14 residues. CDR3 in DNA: TGTGCCACCAGCATACAACAGGGGCGGGAGACCCAGTACTTC. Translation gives CATSIQQGRETQYF.

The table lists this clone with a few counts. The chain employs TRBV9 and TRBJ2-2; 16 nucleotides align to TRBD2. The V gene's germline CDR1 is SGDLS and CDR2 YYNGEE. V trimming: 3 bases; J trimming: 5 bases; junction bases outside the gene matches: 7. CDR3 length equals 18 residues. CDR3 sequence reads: CASSAGTSGRAGTGELFF. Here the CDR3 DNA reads TGTGCCAGCAGCGCCGGGACTAGCGGGAGGGCCGGGACCGGGGAGCTGTTTTTT.

This CDR3 is CASSMGLAGGSTDTQYF. CDR3 DNA sequence: TGTGCCAGCAGCATGGGACTAGCGGGAGGTAGCACAGATACGCAGTATTTT. The chain carries TRBV7-3 and TRBJ2-3; 15 bases line up with TRBD2. Germline loops: CDR1 SGHTA, CDR2 FQGTGA. This CDR3 is built from 17 residues. V lost 5 bases, J lost 0 bases, and 3 bases stayed unmatched. The full variable domain, with the rest looked up from reference TRBV7-3 and TRBJ2-3, is GAGVSQTPSNKVTEKGKYVELRCDPISGHTALYWYRQSLGQGPEFLIYFQGTGAADDSGLPNDRFFAVRPEGSVSTLKIQRTERGDSAVYLCASSMGLAGGSTDTQYFGPGTRLTVL.

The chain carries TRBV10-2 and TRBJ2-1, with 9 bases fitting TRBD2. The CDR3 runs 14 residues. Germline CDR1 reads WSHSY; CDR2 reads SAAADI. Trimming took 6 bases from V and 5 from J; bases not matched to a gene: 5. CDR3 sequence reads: CASRPSGMHNEQFF. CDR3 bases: TGCGCCAGCAGGCCTAGCGGGATGCACAATGAGCAGTTCTTC.

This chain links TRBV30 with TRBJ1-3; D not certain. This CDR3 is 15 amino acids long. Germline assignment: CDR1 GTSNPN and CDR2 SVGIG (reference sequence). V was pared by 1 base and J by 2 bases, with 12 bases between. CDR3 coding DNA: TGTGCCTGGAGTGATGGGCGGGATCCTGGAAACACCATATATTTT. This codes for CAWSDGRDPGNTIYF.

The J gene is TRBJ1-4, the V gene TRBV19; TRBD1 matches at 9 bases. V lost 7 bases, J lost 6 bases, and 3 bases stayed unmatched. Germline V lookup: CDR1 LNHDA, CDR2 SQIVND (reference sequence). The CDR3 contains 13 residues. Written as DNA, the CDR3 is TGTGCCAGTAAGGGACAGGGTTATGAAAAACTGTTTTTT. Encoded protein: CASKGQGYEKLFF.